The sequence of this T cell receptor beta chain was determined in a study of blood T cell repertoires in COVID-19. At the level of the study: The United States, Italy and Spain were the sources of the acute and convalescent COVID-19 samples.

Data came from immunoSEQ multiplex PCR; TCRdb stores just in-frame clones and leaves some out. The sample holds 110,000 or so clones, approximately 90% seen once. This clone was picked up one time. Sample: peripheral blood. The sequence was collected from a woman in her forties or fifties with acute or convalescent COVID-19.

CDR3 amino acids: CATSDFRSNQPQHF. CDR3 bases: TGTGCCACCAGTGATTTTCGTAGCAATCAGCCCCAGCATTTT. The rearrangement links TRBV24-1 to TRBJ1-5; D not resolved. Germline V gene sequence: CDR1 KGHDR, CDR2 SFDVKD. The CDR3 runs 14 residues. Trimming removed 1 base at V and 0 bases at J, with 3 bases between.